Following are 5 T cell receptor beta chains from one sample sequenced in a study of T cell changes during pregnancy in multiple sclerosis. Clones were sequenced by immunoSEQ multiplex PCR, and TCRdb holds only the in-frame ones, with some missing. The data show around 81,000 clones, about nine tenths seen once. Sequenced here: peripheral blood, sampled after pregnancy. Receptors originate from a female donor in good health, enrolled as a control in a pregnancy study.

The chain carries TRBV19 and TRBJ2-7; D not resolved. This CDR3 is 14 amino acids long. The germline V gene encodes CDR1 LNHDA and CDR2 SQIVND (reference sequence). The V end lost 3 bases, the J end lost 0 bases, and 9 bases lay between the germline ends. CDR3: CASSITAGSYEQYF. CDR3 bases: TGTGCCAGTAGTATTACTGCAGGCTCCTACGAGCAGTACTTC. The variable domain in full, completed from reference TRBV19 and TRBJ2-7, reads DGGITQSPKYLFRKEGQNVTLSCEQNLNHDAMYWYRQDPGQGLRLIYYSQIVNDFQKGDIAEGYSVSREKKESFPLTVTSAQKNPTAFYLCASSITAGSYEQYFGPGTRLTVT.

V is TRBV4-1 and J is TRBJ2-5, with TRBD1 identical over 7 bases. The CDR3 spans 14 residues. The ends lost 6 bases at V and 2 bases at J; junction bases unmatched: 6. Per germline, CDR1 MGHRA and CDR2 YSYEKL. The CDR3 protein is CASRRTGGQETQYF. DNA for the CDR3: TGCGCCAGCAGGCGGACAGGTGGACAAGAGACCCAGTACTTC.

This chain connects TRBV9 to TRBJ2-4; TRBD2 agrees at 8 bases. The CDR3 has 14 residues. The trim removed 4 bases at V and 6 bases at J, leaving 6 bases unmatched. The germline CDR1 and CDR2 sequences are SGDLS and YYNGEE. CDR3 amino acids: CASSPGLAGNIQYF. CDR3 DNA: TGTGCCAGCAGCCCAGGACTAGCAGGAAACATTCAGTACTTC.

The chain recombines TRBV28 with TRBJ1-4, with D maybe TRBD1 (6 bases). Germline CDR1 reads MDHEN; CDR2 reads SYDVKM. The CDR3 has 16 amino acids. Trimming took 7 bases from V and 4 from J, leaving 19 bases between them. The CDR3 region has the DNA TGTGCCAGCACCGATGGACAGACCCATCTTAATGAAAAACTGTTTTTT. Its protein product is CASTDGQTHLNEKLFF.

The chain employs TRBV18 and TRBJ1-2; 7 nucleotides line up with TRBD1. This CDR3 is built from 15 residues. V dropped 5 bases and J dropped 8; count of bases not matched to a gene: 14. CDR1 is KGHSH, CDR2 LQKENI, per germline. Here the CDR3 DNA reads TGTGCCAGCTCATTGACAGGGTACCTATTGGAGGGCTACACCTTC. Residues: CASSLTGYLLEGYTF.